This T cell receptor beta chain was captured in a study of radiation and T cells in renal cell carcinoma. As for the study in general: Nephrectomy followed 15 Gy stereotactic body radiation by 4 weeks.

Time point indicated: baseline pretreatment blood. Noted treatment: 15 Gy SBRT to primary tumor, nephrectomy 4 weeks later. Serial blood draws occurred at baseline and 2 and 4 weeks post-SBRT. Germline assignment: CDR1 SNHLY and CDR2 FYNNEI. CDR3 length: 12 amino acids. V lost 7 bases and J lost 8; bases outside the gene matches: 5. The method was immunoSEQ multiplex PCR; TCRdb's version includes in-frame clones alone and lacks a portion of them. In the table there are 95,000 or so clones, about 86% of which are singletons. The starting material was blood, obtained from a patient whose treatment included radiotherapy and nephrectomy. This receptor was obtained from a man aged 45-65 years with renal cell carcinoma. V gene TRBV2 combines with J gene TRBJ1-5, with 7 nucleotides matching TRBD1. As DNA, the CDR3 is TGTGCCAGCACCTCCAGGGGGGAGCCCCAGCATTTT. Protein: CASTSRGEPQHF.